This T cell receptor (beta chain) was found in a study of blood T cell repertoires in COVID-19. Study at large: COVID-19 samples from acute and convalescent phases originated in the United States, Italy and Spain. T cells, B-cell-depleted T cells, or PBMCs supplied cDNA or gDNA.

Authors' analysis steps: Amplified reference gene primers provided the basis for estimating nucleated cell counts. Repertoires were generated with immunoSEQ multiplex PCR, while TCRdb's copy carries only in-frame clones and drops some. V, J and clone size are those of that table, while D and trimming were read from the DNA. Here the sample spans 200,000 to 250,000 clones, about 91% being singletons. The trim removed 6 bases at V and 3 bases at J, leaving 6 bases unmatched. CDR1 and CDR2 from the germline V gene are MNHNS and SASEGT. This CDR3 comprises 16 residues. This chain uses TRBV6-1 with TRBJ2-3; TRBD2 matches at 13 bases. The sequenced sample consisted of peripheral blood. The sequence came from an elderly man with acute or convalescent COVID-19. The CDR3 here is CASRELAGGGTDTQYF. For the CDR3, the DNA is TGTGCCAGCAGGGAACTAGCGGGGGGGGGTACAGATACGCAGTATTTT.